This passage covers 2 T cell receptor beta chains from one sample sequenced in a study of CD8 T cells in ankylosing spondylitis (dated by TCRdb to about 2017). The full study reports these points: Blood from ankylosing spondylitis patients appeared to be characterized by a TCR beta motif composed of under 10 highly homologous amino acid variants.

The library was built by means of 5' RACE. Instrument used: Illumina HiSeq 2500. TCRdb itself trimmed the public reads at Q25 with fastp, ran MiXCR and retained productive beta chains. Entries are consolidated by CDR3 protein sequence, retaining the most common genes and DNA. The sample data list approximately 540,000 distinct CDR3 sequences, and approximately 12% of these were observed just once. The leading ten clones occupy approximately 6.2% of the sample. For these TCRs, the target antigens are not known. The sequencing input was blood, either unsorted or a sorted T cell fraction (not recorded which). Receptors originate from a male donor with ankylosing spondylitis.

The chain links TRBV7-7 to TRBJ2-2; TRBD2 is a possible D gene (6 bases). Looked up from germline, CDR1 is SSHAT and CDR2 is FNYEAQ (reference sequence). The V gene lost 3 bases and the J gene lost 4 bases, with 12 bases spanning the gap. The CDR3 has 15 amino acids. CDR3 bases: TGTGCCAGCAGCTTTGGGGGAGGAGTCACCGGGGAGCTGTTTTTT. Its translation: CASSFGGGVTGELFF.

This chain links TRBV9 with TRBJ2-2, with D maybe TRBD2 (5 bases). CDR1 is SGDLS, CDR2 YYNGEE, per germline. The CDR3 loop spans 15 amino acids. With 4 bases removed from V and 7 bases from J, the gap between germline ends came to 17 bases. The CDR3 coding sequence is TGTGCCAGCAGCCCTACGGGGTTCAGTAGCGGGGAGCTGTTTTTT. This sequence encodes CASSPTGFSSGELFF. Based on the CDR3 plus reference TRBV9 and TRBJ2-2, the full variable domain is DSGVTQTPKHLITATGQRVTLRCSPRSGDLSVYWYQQSLDQGLQFLIQYYNGEERAKGNILERFSAQQFPDLHSELNLSSLELGDSALYFCASSPTGFSSGELFFGEGSRLTVL.